Below, 9 T cell receptor beta chains from the same sample are listed, as sequenced in a study of cytomegalovirus exposure and HLA in healthy donors. Vbeta (60) and Jbeta (13) primers were used in the PCR. Generated by immunoSEQ multiplex PCR, the TCRdb table keeps only in-frame clones and is missing some. The profile shows roughly 130,000 clones, around 66% of them singletons. Sequencing was carried out using PBMCs. The origin of the receptors is a woman aged 40 to 50 in good health and CMV-seropositive.

The chain recombines TRBV2 with TRBJ1-5; no firm D call. V lost 2 bases to trimming and J lost 6 bases, with 8 bases between them. CDR1 and CDR2 (germline): SNHLY, FYNNEI. The CDR3 spans 13 residues. CDR3 sequence (DNA): TGTGCCAGCAGTGAATTGAGTGGTCAGCCCCAGCATTTT. The encoded protein is CASSELSGQPQHF.

The V call is TRBV30, the J call TRBJ2-5, with D possibly being TRBD2 (5 bases). Deletions cut 4 bases from V and 4 bases from J, with 7 bases between. This CDR3 contains 11 residues. CDR1 and CDR2 from the germline V gene are GTSNPN and SVGIG (reference sequence). Written as DNA, the CDR3 is TGTGCCTGGACCGGAGGAGAGACCCAGTACTTC. Amino acids: CAWTGGETQYF.

The V gene is TRBV5-8, the J gene TRBJ2-3; D possibly corresponds to TRBD2 (6 bases). The CDR3 contains 16 residues. Germline CDR1 SGHTS, CDR2 YDEGEE. V shed 4 bases and J shed 2 bases, with 17 bases lying between them. In DNA form, the CDR3 reads TGTGCCAGCAGCGGGGGAGCGCGGGGATACACAGATACGCAGTATTTT. Residues: CASSGGARGYTDTQYF. Drawing the rest from reference TRBV5-8 and TRBJ2-3, the complete variable domain is EAGVTQSPTHLIKTRGQQATLRCSPISGHTSVYWYQQALGLGLQFLLWYDEGEERNRGNFPPRFSGRQFPNYSSELNVNALELEDSALYLCASSGGARGYTDTQYFGPGTRLTVL.

The V call is TRBV2, the J call TRBJ1-4; D is uncertain. The germline gives CDR1 SNHLY, CDR2 FYNNEI. V gave up 7 bases and J gave up 11 bases, with 20 bases separating them. This CDR3 is built from 14 residues. As DNA, the CDR3 is TGTGCCAGCAAGGACGGACCGAACCGGGAGAAACTGTTTTTT. Translating it yields CASKDGPNREKLFF.

The chain joins TRBV6-1 to TRBJ2-1; D is possibly TRBD1 (6 bases). The ends were cut back, 4 bases at V and 9 bases at J, with 19 bases in the middle. The V gene's germline CDR1 is MNHNS and CDR2 SASEGT. This CDR3 region has 15 residues. The chain's CDR3 is CASSASGTKFSEQFF. The DNA of the CDR3 is TGTGCCAGCAGTGCCTCCGGGACAAAATTTTCTGAGCAGTTCTTC.

The chain has TRBV28 and TRBJ1-2, with D perhaps TRBD1 (5 bases). Germline assignment: CDR1 MDHEN and CDR2 SYDVKM. V was shortened by 5 bases and J by 5 bases, with 18 bases between the two germline ends. The CDR3 has 15 residues. CDR3 region: CASSTPQGLWYGYTF. CDR3 sequence (DNA): TGTGCCAGCAGTACCCCCCAGGGATTATGGTATGGCTACACCTTC.

The chain is built from TRBV27 and TRBJ2-1; 8 positions match TRBD2. Looked up from germline, CDR1 is MNHEY and CDR2 is SMNVEV (reference sequence). V lost 4 bases and J lost 7; bases outside the gene matches: 3. This CDR3 contains 13 residues. CDR3 nucleotides: TGTGCCAGCAGTTCCCTAGCGGGTAATGAGCAGTTCTTC. This sequence encodes CASSSLAGNEQFF.

This clone was counted a single time. The genes are TRBV30 and TRBJ2-3; tentatively, D is TRBD1 (5 bases). The germline V gene has CDR1 GTSNPN and CDR2 SVGIG (reference sequence). The CDR3 sequence is 13 residues long. Trimming took 2 bases from V and 3 from J, leaving 9 bases between them. The CDR3 sequence: CAWSKGRTDTQYF. The CDR3 DNA is TGTGCCTGGAGTAAGGGGCGAACAGATACGCAGTATTTT. The entire variable domain, with the rest obtained from reference TRBV30 and TRBJ2-3, is as follows: SQTIHQWPATLVQPVGSPLSLECTVEGTSNPNLYWYRQAAGRGLQLLFYSVGIGQISSEVPQNLSASRPQDRQFILSSKKLLLSDSGFYLCAWSKGRTDTQYFGPGTRLTVL.

The chain couples TRBV27 to TRBJ2-7; no firm D call. Germline assignment: CDR1 MNHEY and CDR2 SMNVEV (reference sequence). The CDR3 contains 16 residues. Trimming took off 2 bases at V and 2 bases at J, with 16 bases between the two ends. CDR3 residues: CASSLRSGIPTYEQYF. In DNA, the CDR3 is TGTGCCAGCAGTTTAAGGTCAGGTATCCCCACCTACGAGCAGTACTTC.